Listed here are 11 T cell receptor beta chains from one sample, sequenced in a study of blood T cell repertoires in COVID-19. Clones were sequenced by immunoSEQ multiplex PCR, and TCRdb holds only the in-frame ones, with some missing. The sample lists about 11,000 clones, around 90% occurring once. What was sequenced was peripheral blood. Receptors originate from a human donor in a cohort sampled during active COVID-19.

The chain uses TRBV6-2 or TRBV6-3 and TRBJ2-1, with 7 bases matching TRBD1. V was pared by 5 bases and J by 1 base, with 17 bases of the junction left unmatched. The CDR3 extends over 19 amino acids. Germline V gene data show CDR1 as MNHEY and CDR2 as SVGEGT. The CDR3 nucleotides read TGTGCCAGCAGTGAGATCACAGGGGTCCCAACCGTATCCTACAATGAGCAGTTCTTC. Translated, it gives CASSEITGVPTVSYNEQFF.

The chain couples TRBV7-2 to TRBJ1-2, with 7 positions matching TRBD1. Germline CDR1 SGHTA, CDR2 FQGNSA. J lost 4 bases, V lost 1 base, and 12 bases had no gene match. The CDR3 is made up of 17 amino acids. The CDR3 is CASSLGPADRDRYGYTF. Written as DNA, the CDR3 is TGTGCCAGCAGCTTAGGCCCCGCAGACAGGGACCGCTATGGCTACACCTTC.

The sample holds one count of this clone. This chain joins TRBV9 and TRBJ1-2; D is perhaps TRBD1 (5 bases). V was trimmed by 2 bases and J by 4 bases, leaving 12 bases between them. Per the germline V gene, CDR1 is SGDLS and CDR2 is YYNGEE. The CDR3 spans 14 residues. CDR3 coding DNA: TGTGCCAGCAGCGTCTCAGGGTTAGGCTATGGCTACACCTTC. This sequence encodes CASSVSGLGYGYTF.

The chain is built from TRBV24-1 and TRBJ1-1, with D maybe TRBD1 (5 bases). The germline V gene encodes CDR1 KGHDR and CDR2 SFDVKD. V lost 6 bases to trimming and J lost 1 base, with 8 bases between them. CDR3 size: 13 residues. CDR3 protein: CATSPGKNTEAFF. DNA of the CDR3: TGTGCCACCAGTCCAGGGAAGAACACTGAAGCTTTCTTT.

The chain has TRBV29-1 and TRBJ2-1; 13 bases fit TRBD2. CDR3 length: 14 residues. V trimming: 4 bases; J trimming: 6 bases; junction bases outside the gene matches: 3. CDR1 is SQVTM, CDR2 ANQGSEA, per germline. DNA for the CDR3: TGCAGCGTTGTACGACTAGCGGGGGGCAATGAGCAGTTCTTC. Its protein product is CSVVRLAGGNEQFF.

The chain links TRBV7-9 to TRBJ2-1; D is possibly TRBD1 (6 bases). V was clipped by 5 bases and J by 1 base, with 12 bases between them. The CDR3 is made up of 15 amino acids. Germline assignment: CDR1 SEHNR and CDR2 FQNEAQ (reference sequence). In nucleotides, the CDR3 is TGTGCCAGCAGCCCTCCGACAGGATCCTACAATGAGCAGTTCTTC. Protein sequence: CASSPPTGSYNEQFF.

The genes are TRBV24-1 and TRBJ2-2; the match to TRBD2 covers 9 bases. CDR1 KGHDR and CDR2 SFDVKD come from the germline V gene. The V and J ends lost 3 bases and 3 bases, in that order; junction bases with no gene match: 7. The length of the CDR3 is 17 residues. CDR3 loop: CATSDPTSGRYTGELFF. As DNA, the CDR3 is TGTGCCACCAGTGATCCGACCAGCGGGAGGTACACCGGGGAGCTGTTTTTT.

This rearrangement joins TRBV27 to TRBJ2-1; 7 nucleotides align to TRBD2. The CDR3 spans 16 residues. Germline assignment: CDR1 MNHEY and CDR2 SMNVEV (reference sequence). After removal of 5 bases from V and 4 bases from J, the junction contained 11 bases not matched to a gene. CDR3 nucleotide sequence: TGTGCCAGCAGTCCCTCGGCGGGGGAATTATACAATGAGCAGTTCTTC. Its translation: CASSPSAGELYNEQFF.

This chain uses TRBV10-3 with TRBJ2-1, with TRBD2 identical over 11 bases. Germline CDR1 reads ENHRY; CDR2 reads SYGVKD. Germline trimming cut 3 bases from V and 14 bases from J; bases unmatched to any gene: 9. The CDR3 runs 14 residues. The CDR3 DNA is TGTGCCATCAGTGACCTAGCGGGAGGAGTCGTGGAGTTCTTC. This translates into CAISDLAGGVVEFF.

J is TRBJ2-7 and V is TRBV25-1; weak D call: TRBD1 (6 bases). CDR3 length: 14 amino acids. V dropped 6 bases and J dropped 5 bases, with 17 bases sitting between them. Germline-derived CDR1 and CDR2 are MGHDK and SYGVNS. This chain's CDR3 is CASRPAGVGDEQYF. The CDR3, as DNA: TGTGCCAGCAGGCCTGCAGGGGTTGGGGACGAGCAGTACTTC.

The V call is TRBV3-1 (or the pseudogene TRBV3-2), the J call TRBJ2-1, with 7 bases identical to TRBD2. The V segment lost 2 bases and the J segment 9 bases; nucleotides outside the gene matches: 7. Germline V gene lookup returns CDR1 LGHDT and CDR2 YNNKEL (reference sequence). This CDR3 has 14 amino acids. CDR3 DNA sequence: TGTGCCAGCAGCCAACTAGCGGCCCCCTCTGAGCAGTTCTTC. It codes for CASSQLAAPSEQFF.